The present entry profiles one T cell receptor beta chain with its context. Libraries were prepared by immunoSEQ multiplex PCR; TCRdb keeps only in-frame clonotypes and omits some of them. This table holds 400,000 to 450,000 clones, roughly nine tenths found once. This specimen comes from a study of blood T cell repertoires in COVID-19. At the level of the study: T cells, B-cell-depleted T cells, or PBMCs supplied cDNA or gDNA.

The participants were between about 18 and 90 years old and came from 24 US areas. Symptom resolution, clearance, or two negative PCRs marked the recovered donors of Cohort 3. From germline, CDR1 is MDHEN and CDR2 SYDVKM. Unmatched junction bases numbered 12, after V lost 7 bases and J lost 1 base. The CDR3 consists of 17 residues. Sequenced material: PBMCs or T cells enriched from blood (not recorded which). This TCR was sampled from a young man who had recovered from COVID-19. J is TRBJ1-5 and V is TRBV28; 8 bases agree with TRBD1. The chain's CDR3 is CASTEQGGIQSNQPQHF. DNA of the CDR3: TGTGCCAGCACCGAACAGGGGGGAATCCAGAGCAATCAGCCCCAGCATTTT.